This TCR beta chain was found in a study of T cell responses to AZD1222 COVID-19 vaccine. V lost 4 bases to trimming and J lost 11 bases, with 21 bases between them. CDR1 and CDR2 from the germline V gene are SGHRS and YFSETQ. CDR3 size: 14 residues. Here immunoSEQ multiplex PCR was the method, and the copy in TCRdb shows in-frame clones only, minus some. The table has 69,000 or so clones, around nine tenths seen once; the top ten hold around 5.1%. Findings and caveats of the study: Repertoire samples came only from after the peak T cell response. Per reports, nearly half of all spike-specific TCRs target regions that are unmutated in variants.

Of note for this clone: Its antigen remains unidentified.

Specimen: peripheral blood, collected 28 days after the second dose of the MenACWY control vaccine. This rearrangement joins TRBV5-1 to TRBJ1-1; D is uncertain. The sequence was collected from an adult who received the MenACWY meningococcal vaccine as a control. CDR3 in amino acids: CASSLEGPPDPAFF. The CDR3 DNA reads TGCGCCAGCAGCCTGGAAGGGCCTCCGGACCCTGCTTTCTTT.